These 19 T cell receptor beta chains were all obtained from the same sample, sequenced in a study of blood T cell repertoires in COVID-19. Measured with immunoSEQ multiplex PCR; TCRdb has only the in-frame clones, and not every one. The sample consists of under 85,000 clones, 60% to 85% of them appearing once. The sequenced sample consisted of peripheral blood. These TCRs come from a human donor in a cohort sampled during active COVID-19.

V is TRBV6-5 and J is TRBJ2-5; 7 bases are a match to TRBD2. Germline loops: CDR1 MNHEY, CDR2 SVGAGI. With 0 bases clipped from V and 1 base from J, the junction kept 5 bases outside the gene matches. The CDR3 is 16 residues long. The CDR3 nucleotides are TGTGCCAGCAGTTACTCGTCGGGGGGATTCCAAGAGACCCAGTACTTC. The encoded protein is CASSYSSGGFQETQYF.

The chain is built from TRBV6-5 and TRBJ2-5; TRBD2 agrees at 7 bases. Looked up from germline, CDR1 is MNHEY and CDR2 is SVGAGI. There are 16 residues in the CDR3. The J segment lost 5 bases and the V segment lost 1 base, leaving 10 bases of the junction unmatched. CDR3 region: CASSYLRSGGGETQYF. The CDR3 bases are TGTGCCAGCAGTTACTTAAGATCCGGCGGGGGTGAGACCCAGTACTTC.

The chain carries TRBV7-9 and TRBJ1-2; 8 nucleotides match TRBD1. The CDR3 spans 14 residues. CDR1 and CDR2 (germline): SEHNR, FQNEAQ (reference sequence). Trimming took 2 bases from V and 8 from J; bases not matched to a gene: 7. The CDR3 here is CASSLSGGSKGYTF. For the CDR3, the DNA is TGTGCCAGCAGCTTATCAGGGGGCTCGAAAGGCTACACCTTC.

V is TRBV19 and J is TRBJ1-2; D call uncertain. Germline V gives CDR1 LNHDA, CDR2 SQIVND (reference sequence). CDR3 length equals 13 residues. V was shortened by 1 base and J by 2 bases, with 5 bases between the two germline ends. The CDR3 DNA is TGTGCCAGTAGTATAGGCCGGAACTATGGCTACACCTTC. Protein sequence: CASSIGRNYGYTF.

The CDR3 DNA is TGTGCCTGGAGTGGGGGAGGGGAGTGGTACGAGCAGTACTTC. As protein: CAWSGGGEWYEQYF. V is TRBV30 and J is TRBJ2-7; 7 bases agree with TRBD2. The germline CDR1 and CDR2 sequences are GTSNPN and SVGIG (reference sequence). This CDR3 spans 14 amino acids. J gave up 4 bases and V 1 base, and 7 bases lay outside the gene matches. Variable domain in full (rest from reference TRBV30 and TRBJ2-7): SQTIHQWPATLVQPVGSPLSLECTVEGTSNPNLYWYRQAAGRGLQLLFYSVGIGQISSEVPQNLSASRPQDRQFILSSKKLLLSDSGFYLCAWSGGGEWYEQYFGPGTRLTVT.

V and J are TRBV7-2 and TRBJ2-7; TRBD1 agrees at 11 bases. Germline values: CDR1 SGHTA, CDR2 FQGNSA. The V segment lost 5 bases and the J segment 4 bases; nucleotides outside the gene matches: 4. The CDR3 loop spans 14 amino acids. CDR3 region: CASSPGTGGYEQYF. CDR3 nucleotide sequence: TGTGCCAGCAGCCCCGGGACAGGGGGGTACGAGCAGTACTTC. Filled out from reference TRBV7-2 and TRBJ2-7, the complete variable domain reads GAGVSQSPSNKVTEKGKDVELRCDPISGHTALYWYRQSLGQGLEFLIYFQGNSAPDKSGLPSDRFSAERTGGSVSTLTIQRTQQEDSAVYLCASSPGTGGYEQYFGPGTRLTVT.

The chain has TRBV18 and TRBJ2-1, with 10 bases matching TRBD1. The germline gives CDR1 KGHSH, CDR2 LQKENI. The CDR3 contains 18 residues. V shed 1 base, J shed 5 bases, and the junction held 11 bases outside the gene matches. In nucleotides, the CDR3 is TGTGCCAGCTCACCACGTTCTCCGGGACAGGGGTTCCACAATGAGCAGTTCTTC. Amino acids: CASSPRSPGQGFHNEQFF.

J is TRBJ2-7 and V is TRBV27, with D possibly matching TRBD1 (7 bases). The CDR3 totals 15 residues. Germline values: CDR1 MNHEY, CDR2 SMNVEV (reference sequence). Trimming removed 0 bases from V and 3 bases from J, with 12 bases in between. CDR3 DNA: TGTGCCAGCAGTTTATCCCGACAGGGAGGCTACGAGCAGTACTTC. Translated: CASSLSRQGGYEQYF.

The chain carries TRBV19 and TRBJ2-1, with 7 bases that match TRBD1. This CDR3 spans 15 amino acids. From germline, CDR1 is LNHDA and CDR2 SQIVND (reference sequence). After removal of 0 bases from V and 4 bases from J, the junction contained 3 bases not matched to a gene. The CDR3 DNA is TGTGCCAGTAGTATAGACAGGGGGATGTACAATGAGCAGTTCTTC. It yields the protein CASSIDRGMYNEQFF.

In its sample, this clone was seen many times. This chain joins TRBV6-4 and TRBJ2-1; D gene uncertain. This CDR3 has 13 residues. The germline gives CDR1 MRHNA, CDR2 SNTAGT. Trimming shortened V by 2 bases and J by 5 bases, and 7 bases separated the two germline ends. CDR3 in DNA: TGTGCCAGCAGTGACGGGCCCCACAATGAGCAGTTCTTC. This gives the protein CASSDGPHNEQFF.

J is TRBJ1-1 and V is TRBV6-5; perhaps TRBD1 as D (5 bases). The CDR3 is 13 residues long. CDR1 is MNHEY and CDR2 is SVGAGI in the germline V gene. Trimming pared 7 bases from V and 5 bases from J, leaving 14 bases between. CDR3 residues: CASKRGTWTEAFF. DNA for the CDR3: TGTGCCAGCAAAAGGGGCACGTGGACTGAAGCTTTCTTT.

The CDR3 DNA sequence: TGTGCCAGCAGCCGAGACAGGGCCTTTGGTGGCTACACCTTC. The encoded protein is CASSRDRAFGGYTF. This chain links TRBV6-5 with TRBJ1-2; 7 nucleotides agree with TRBD1. Germline V gene sequence: CDR1 MNHEY, CDR2 SVGAGI. The CDR3 is 14 residues long. V trimming: 6 bases; J trimming: 7 bases; junction bases outside the gene matches: 11.

V usage is TRBV10-3 and J usage is TRBJ1-3, with 8 bases aligning to TRBD1. V lost 9 bases to trimming and J lost 0 bases; unmatched junction nucleotides: 4. Germline loops: CDR1 ENHRY, CDR2 SYGVKD. The CDR3 contains 14 residues. Here the CDR3 reads CAMGQAASGNTIYF. The CDR3 nucleotides are TGTGCCATGGGACAGGCAGCCTCTGGAAACACCATATATTTT.

V is TRBV11-2 and J is TRBJ2-2; possibly TRBD2 for D (5 bases). Trimming left V 11 bases short and J 0 bases short, with 22 bases between. In germline, CDR1 is SGHAT, CDR2 FQNNGV. The CDR3 has 17 residues. In DNA, the CDR3 is TGTGCCGAGAGGGTCCCCGGCCCATTTTCGAACACCGGGGAGCTGTTTTTT. The encoded protein is CAERVPGPFSNTGELFF.

The chain has TRBV7-3 and TRBJ2-2; 12 nucleotides line up with TRBD2. With V trimmed by 4 bases and J by 5 bases, 2 bases remained unmatched. Germline CDR1 SGHTA, CDR2 FQGTGA. The CDR3 extends over 15 amino acids. CDR3 DNA sequence: TGTGCCAGCAGCTCGGGACTAGCGGGTACCGGGGAGCTGTTTTTT. It translates to CASSSGLAGTGELFF.

The chain couples TRBV12-3 or TRBV12-4 to TRBJ2-7; maybe TRBD2 (7 bases). The CDR3 spans 13 residues. Trimming pared 10 bases from V and 5 bases from J, leaving 18 bases between. The CDR3 protein is CATKKGGVHEQYF. The DNA for the CDR3 is TGTGCCACCAAAAAGGGGGGGGTCCACGAGCAGTACTTC.

The genes are TRBV6-5 and TRBJ2-2; 7 nucleotides agree with TRBD1. V lost 6 bases to trimming and J lost 6 bases; unmatched junction nucleotides: 10. Germline V gives CDR1 MNHEY, CDR2 SVGAGI. CDR3 length: 15 residues. CDR3 residues: CASRLGQRVSGELFF. In DNA form, the CDR3 reads TGTGCCAGCAGGTTGGGACAGAGGGTCTCCGGGGAGCTGTTTTTT.

V gene TRBV28 combines with J gene TRBJ2-7; TRBD1 matches 10 bases. With 6 bases clipped from V and 5 bases from J, the junction kept 7 bases outside the gene matches. Germline-derived CDR1 and CDR2 are MDHEN and SYDVKM. The CDR3 loop spans 14 amino acids. In DNA form, the CDR3 reads TGTGCCAGCAGCCCGACAGGGGGCTCAAACGAGCAGTACTTC. It translates to CASSPTGGSNEQYF.

A few counts support this clone. V gene TRBV7-9 combines with J gene TRBJ2-7, with 9 bases lining up with TRBD1. V lost 5 bases to trimming and J lost 3 bases; unmatched junction nucleotides: 8. The CDR3 is 15 amino acids. In germline, CDR1 is SEHNR, CDR2 FQNEAQ (reference sequence). In DNA, the CDR3 is TGTGCCAGCAGCCGAGGCGCGGGACAGGGCTACGAGCAGTACTTC. It encodes CASSRGAGQGYEQYF. Full variable domain (outside the CDR3, taken from reference TRBV7-9 and TRBJ2-7): DTGVSQNPRHKITKRGQNVTFRCDPISEHNRLYWYRQTLGQGPEFLTYFQNEAQLEKSRLLSDRFSAERPKGSFSTLEIQRTEQGDSAMYLCASSRGAGQGYEQYFGPGTRLTVT.